This T cell receptor gamma chain was retrieved from a study of Vδ1+ human thymocytes. Sequences come from RNA converted to cDNA by reverse transcription. Pooled V-gene forward primers with one constant-region reverse primer generated the CDR3 amplicons by multiplex PCR. TCRdb re-called the multiplex PCR reads using CATT. The sample carries about 36,000 gamma-chain clones, around 20% recorded once. Trimming removed 0 bases from V and 5 bases from J; junction bases left unmatched: 7. The CDR3 length is 14 residues. CDR1 is EGSNGY, CDR2 YDSYNSKV, per germline. The sample holds a few counts of this clone. The antigen is unknown. Study conclusions and caveats: The authors advised highly purified populations and single-cell validation. Unlike peripheral blood Vdelta1+ controls, thymic delta-chain sequences included 20% to 25% Vdelta2 and few Vdelta3. Highly polyclonal TRG and TRD repertoires with Gaussian CDR3 length distributions appeared in thymus.

Sorted Vdelta1+ thymocytes were about 98% to 99.6% pure. Sequenced material: Vdelta1+ gamma-delta thymocytes from the thymus. Stated subset: FACS-sorted CD3+ TCRalphabeta- TCRVdelta1+ TCRVdelta2- thymocytes. This sequence was found in a girl less than two years old who had congenital heart surgery. The genes are TRGV2 and TRGJ1 or TRGJ2. The DNA for the CDR3 is TGTGCCACCTGGGACGGGCCCCAAAATTATAAGAAACTCTTT. It translates to CATWDGPQNYKKLF.